The clone carrying this T cell receptor beta chain came up a few times. Its antigen is undetermined. This specimen comes from a study of CD8 T cells in ankylosing spondylitis. Broader study findings: Previous work reported some of these motif variants in the synovial fluid and blood of reactive arthritis. Several highly homologous variants made up a TCR beta motif that seemed to typify ankylosing spondylitis blood.

TCR beta libraries were made by quantitative 5'-RACE with molecular barcodes. A single record per CDR3 protein comes from TCRdb applying MiXCR to the 5' RACE reads. The sample lists hundreds of thousands of distinct CDR3 sequences; over 9.5% were seen once. The germline CDR1 and CDR2 sequences are SGHAT and FQDESV (reference sequence). With V trimmed by 5 bases and J by 6 bases, 8 bases remained unmatched. CDR3 length: 15 residues. Material for sequencing was blood, either unsorted or a sorted T cell fraction (not recorded which). This chain joins TRBV11-1 and TRBJ1-5, with TRBD1 identical over 9 bases. This receptor was identified in a male donor with ankylosing spondylitis. The CDR3 protein is CASSPAGTGPQPQHF. For the CDR3, the DNA is TGTGCCAGCAGCCCCGCGGGGACAGGGCCTCAGCCCCAGCATTTT. Supplemented by reference TRBV11-1 and TRBJ1-5, the full variable domain reads EAEVAQSPRYKITEKSQAVAFWCDPISGHATLYWYRQILGQGPELLVQFQDESVVDDSQLPKDRFSAERLKGVDSTLKIQPAELGDSAMYLCASSPAGTGPQPQHFGDGTRLSIL.